The 18 T cell receptor beta chains listed next were all sequenced from one sample in a study of blood T cell repertoires in COVID-19. Libraries were prepared by immunoSEQ multiplex PCR; TCRdb keeps only in-frame clonotypes and omits some of them. This table holds about 320,000 clones, about 85% found once. Material for sequencing was PBMCs or T cells enriched from blood (not recorded which). Receptors were obtained from a young woman who had been exposed to COVID-19.

This sequence joins TRBV5-5 and TRBJ2-7; D gene unclear. This CDR3 contains 13 residues. V lost 0 bases and J lost 2, with 6 bases in between. Germline CDR1 and CDR2: SGHKS and YYEKEE (reference sequence). Here the CDR3 DNA reads TGTGCCAGCAGCTTGGTCTATGCCTACGAGCAGTACTTC. It specifies CASSLVYAYEQYF.

The chain combines TRBV2 with TRBJ2-7; D is unclear. The CDR3 totals 15 residues. Germline CDR1 and CDR2: SNHLY and FYNNEI. V lost 2 bases and J 7 bases, leaving 18 bases between the germline ends. Here the CDR3 DNA reads TGTGCCAGCAGTGAAAGTAGGCAGCCGTTCGGGGAGCAGTACTTC. This encodes CASSESRQPFGEQYF.

The chain combines TRBV5-1 with TRBJ2-3, with 10 positions matching TRBD1. Unmatched junction bases numbered 3, after V lost 0 bases and J lost 5 bases. The CDR3 consists of 15 residues. Germline assignment: CDR1 SGHRS and CDR2 YFSETQ. In nucleotides, the CDR3 is TGCGCCAGCAGCTTGGGACAGGGGGCAGGAGATACGCAGTATTTT. It codes for CASSLGQGAGDTQYF.

The genes are TRBV4-3 and TRBJ2-6; 15 bases map to TRBD2. There are 19 residues in the CDR3. Per germline, CDR1 LGHNA and CDR2 YSLEER. Trimming took 8 bases from V and 0 from J; bases not matched to a gene: 8. In DNA, the CDR3 is TGCGCCAGCTCTCCTTGGACTAGCGGGGGGGCCTCTGGGGCCAACGTCCTGACTTTC. Protein sequence: CASSPWTSGGASGANVLTF.

J is TRBJ2-1 and V is TRBV28, with D perhaps matching TRBD1 (6 bases). V dropped 7 bases and J dropped 1 base, with 11 bases sitting between them. Looked up from germline, CDR1 is MDHEN and CDR2 is SYDVKM. The CDR3 has 14 residues. In DNA, the CDR3 is TGTGCCAGCAACTCAGGGGTTTCCTACAATGAGCAGTTCTTC. Translated: CASNSGVSYNEQFF.

The chain uses TRBV30 and TRBJ2-3; 10 bases align to TRBD2. V lost 2 bases, J lost 1 base, and 3 bases stayed unmatched. This CDR3 has 15 amino acids. Germline V gives CDR1 GTSNPN, CDR2 SVGIG (reference sequence). CDR3 residues: CAWSLGLAGTDTQYF. DNA for the CDR3: TGTGCCTGGAGTCTAGGACTAGCGGGCACAGATACGCAGTATTTT.

The chain joins TRBV5-4 to TRBJ2-7; no clear D. CDR1 and CDR2 (germline): SGHNT, YYREEE (reference sequence). The CDR3 extends over 14 amino acids. V was clipped by 2 bases and J by 2 bases, with 11 bases between them. The CDR3 reads CASSLKQSAYEQYF. For the CDR3, the DNA is TGTGCCAGCAGCTTAAAACAGTCTGCCTACGAGCAGTACTTC.

This chain links TRBV7-2 with TRBJ2-1; D remains unclear. The ends were cut back, 1 base at V and 2 bases at J, with 9 bases in the middle. This CDR3 is 15 amino acids long. Looked up from germline, CDR1 is SGHTA and CDR2 is FQGNSA. CDR3 in amino acids: CASSLEEFTYNEQFF. As DNA, the CDR3 is TGTGCCAGCAGCTTAGAGGAGTTTACCTACAATGAGCAGTTCTTC.

This chain's CDR3 is CASSLSDTYEQYF. The CDR3, as DNA: TGTGCCAGCAGTTTGTCGGACACCTACGAGCAGTACTTC. The chain recombines TRBV27 with TRBJ2-7; perhaps TRBD1 as D (5 bases). The CDR3 spans 13 residues. Germline V lookup: CDR1 MNHEY, CDR2 SMNVEV (reference sequence). Trimming pared 3 bases from V and 2 bases from J, leaving 8 bases between.

This sequence joins TRBV9 and TRBJ2-1; TRBD2 is a possible D gene (5 bases). With 0 bases removed from V and 4 bases from J, the gap between germline ends came to 14 bases. This CDR3 spans 16 amino acids. The germline V gene encodes CDR1 SGDLS and CDR2 YYNGEE. The CDR3 DNA is TGTGCCAGCAGCGTAGGTCTGCGACTACATTACAATGAGCAGTTCTTC. Protein sequence: CASSVGLRLHYNEQFF. The full variable domain, with the rest looked up from reference TRBV9 and TRBJ2-1, is DSGVTQTPKHLITATGQRVTLRCSPRSGDLSVYWYQQSLDQGLQFLIQYYNGEERAKGNILERFSAQQFPDLHSELNLSSLELGDSALYFCASSVGLRLHYNEQFFGPGTRLTVL.

This CDR3 reads CASLQGGQDTQYF. CDR3 DNA sequence: TGTGCCAGCCTTCAGGGAGGACAAGATACGCAGTATTTT. This chain joins TRBV28 and TRBJ2-3; TRBD2 might be the D (6 bases). Germline CDR1 is MDHEN and CDR2 is SYDVKM. This CDR3 has 13 amino acids. The ends were cut back, 8 bases at V and 5 bases at J, with 14 bases in the middle. Drawing the rest from reference TRBV28 and TRBJ2-3, the complete variable domain is DVKVTQSSRYLVKRTGEKVFLECVQDMDHENMFWYRQDPGLGLRLIYFSYDVKMKEKGDIPEGYSVSREKKERFSLILESASTNQTSMYLCASLQGGQDTQYFGPGTRLTVL.

The rearrangement links TRBV3-1 (or the pseudogene TRBV3-2) to TRBJ2-7; TRBD1 is a possible D gene (6 bases). Looked up from germline, CDR1 is LGHDT and CDR2 is YNNKEL (reference sequence). The CDR3 covers 15 residues. V lost 1 base and J lost 3, with 13 bases in between. The CDR3 sequence is CASSQGLGAGYEQYF. The CDR3 nucleotides are TGTGCCAGCAGCCAAGGGCTGGGGGCGGGCTACGAGCAGTACTTC.

The table lists this clone with a few counts. This chain connects TRBV5-1 to TRBJ2-7; D perhaps matches TRBD2 (6 bases). The CDR3 length is 14 residues. Germline CDR1 and CDR2: SGHRS and YFSETQ. V lost 3 bases, J lost 0 bases, and 10 bases lay in between. CDR3 DNA: TGCGCCAGCAGCTCGGGAGCCAGCTCCTACGAGCAGTACTTC. Amino acid sequence: CASSSGASSYEQYF.

The chain combines TRBV19 with TRBJ2-1; a possible D gene is TRBD1 (6 bases). CDR1 is LNHDA, CDR2 SQIVND, per germline (reference sequence). Between the trimmed V and J ends, which lost 5 bases and 4 bases, there was a span of 15 bases. The CDR3 consists of 15 residues. The CDR3 nucleotides are TGTGCCAGTAGTCAAGGCCCGCAGGGGTACAATGAGCAGTTCTTC. This codes for CASSQGPQGYNEQFF.

The V and J genes are TRBV27 and TRBJ2-7; a possible D gene is TRBD1 (7 bases). Germline-derived CDR1 and CDR2 are MNHEY and SMNVEV (reference sequence). V was trimmed by 5 bases and J by 3 bases, leaving 14 bases between them. This CDR3 has 14 amino acids. CDR3 sequence: CASSQFQGGYEQYF. Here the CDR3 DNA reads TGTGCCAGCAGTCAGTTCCAGGGGGGCTACGAGCAGTACTTC.

The chain recombines TRBV7-9 with TRBJ1-6; TRBD1 might be the D (6 bases). This CDR3 has 14 residues. V was trimmed by 5 bases and J by 8 bases, leaving 13 bases between them. From germline, CDR1 is SEHNR and CDR2 FQNEAQ (reference sequence). The CDR3 coding sequence is TGTGCCAGCAGCCTCCCCCGGACAGATTCACCCCTCCACTTT. Its translation is CASSLPRTDSPLHF.

The chain links TRBV6-5 to TRBJ2-2; possible D gene TRBD1, 5 bases. This CDR3 is built from 13 residues. Germline CDR1 MNHEY, CDR2 SVGAGI. Trimming took 6 bases from V and 6 from J, leaving 11 bases between them. CDR3 amino acids: CASSNQGAGELFF. The CDR3 DNA sequence: TGTGCCAGCAGCAACCAGGGTGCCGGGGAGCTGTTTTTT.

The rearrangement joins TRBV5-1 to TRBJ2-3; 7 bases line up with TRBD1. The germline CDR1 and CDR2 sequences are SGHRS and YFSETQ. V lost 2 bases to trimming and J lost 1 base; unmatched junction nucleotides: 4. This CDR3 region has 15 residues. This chain's CDR3 is CASSLQTGGTDTQYF. In DNA, the CDR3 is TGCGCCAGCAGCTTACAAACAGGGGGCACAGATACGCAGTATTTT. The variable domain in full, with the rest retrieved from reference TRBV5-1 and TRBJ2-3, is KAGVTQTPRYLIKTRGQQVTLSCSPISGHRSVSWYQQTPGQGLQFLFEYFSETQRNKGNFPGRFSGRQFSNSRSEMNVSTLELGDSALYLCASSLQTGGTDTQYFGPGTRLTVL.